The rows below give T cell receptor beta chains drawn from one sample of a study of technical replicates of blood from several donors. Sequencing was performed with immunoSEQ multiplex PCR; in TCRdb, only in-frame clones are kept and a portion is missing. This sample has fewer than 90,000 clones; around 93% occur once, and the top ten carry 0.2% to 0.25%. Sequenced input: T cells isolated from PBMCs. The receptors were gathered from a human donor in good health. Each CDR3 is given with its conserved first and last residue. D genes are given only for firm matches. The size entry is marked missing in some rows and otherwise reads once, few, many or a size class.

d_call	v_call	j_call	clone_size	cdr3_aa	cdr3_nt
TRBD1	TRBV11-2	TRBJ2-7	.	CASRGEGARSYEQYF	TGTGCCAGCAGAGGTGAGGGGGCGCGATCCTACGAGCAGTACTTC
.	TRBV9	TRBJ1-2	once	CASTRQAIEYGYTF	TGTGCCAGCACCCGACAGGCAATCGAATATGGCTACACCTTC
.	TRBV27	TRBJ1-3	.	CASSLSGTGPRNTIYF	TGTGCCAGCAGTTTATCTGGTACAGGCCCAAGAAACACCATATATTTT
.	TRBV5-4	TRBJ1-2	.	CASSLGQGGYTF	TGTGCCAGCAGCTTGGGGCAGGGGGGCTACACCTTC
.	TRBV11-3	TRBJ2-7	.	CASSLVGSGREHEQYF	TGTGCCAGCAGCTTAGTTGGGTCGGGAAGGGAACACGAGCAGTACTTC
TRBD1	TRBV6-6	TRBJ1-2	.	CASSLERQGRNGYTF	TGTGCCAGCAGCTTAGAACGACAGGGAAGGAATGGCTACACCTTC
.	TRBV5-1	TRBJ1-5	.	CASSPGDINQPQHF	TGCGCCAGCAGCCCAGGGGACATCAATCAGCCCCAGCATTTT
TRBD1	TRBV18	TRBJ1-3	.	CASSPPGQRSGNTIYF	TGTGCCAGCTCACCACCGGGACAGCGCTCTGGAAACACCATATATTTT
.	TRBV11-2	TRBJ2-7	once	CASSLESRGSYEQYF	TGTGCCAGCAGCTTAGAGTCGCGGGGATCCTACGAGCAGTACTTC
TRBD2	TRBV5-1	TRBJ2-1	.	CASSSWTSRLSSYNEQFF	TGCGCCAGCAGCTCTTGGACTAGCCGCTTGAGCTCCTACAATGAGCAGTTCTTC
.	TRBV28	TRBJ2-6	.	CASRISGANVLTF	TGTGCCAGCAGAATATCTGGGGCCAACGTCCTGACTTTC
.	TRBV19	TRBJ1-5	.	CASSIVDGGYSNQPQHF	TGTGCCAGTAGTATAGTTGACGGGGGATATAGCAATCAGCCCCAGCATTTT
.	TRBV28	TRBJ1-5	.	CASSLEAAPPNQPQHF	TGTGCCAGCAGTTTAGAGGCAGCCCCTCCCAATCAGCCCCAGCATTTT
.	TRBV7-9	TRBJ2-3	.	CASRSRESFADTQYF	TGTGCCAGCAGGTCTCGGGAAAGTTTTGCAGATACGCAGTATTTT
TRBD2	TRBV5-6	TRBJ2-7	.	CASSLQRGLAGSEQYF	TGTGCCAGCAGCTTGCAACGCGGGCTAGCGGGAAGCGAGCAGTACTTC
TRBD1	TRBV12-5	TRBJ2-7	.	CASGTDRGLYEQYF	TGTGCTAGTGGCACAGACAGGGGGCTCTACGAGCAGTACTTC
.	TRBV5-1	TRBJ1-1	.	CASSTQGNTEAFF	TGCGCCAGCAGCACTCAGGGGAACACTGAAGCTTTCTTT
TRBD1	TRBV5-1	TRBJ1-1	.	CASILDRGTEAFF	TGCGCCAGCATCCTGGACAGGGGAACTGAAGCTTTCTTT
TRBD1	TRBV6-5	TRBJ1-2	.	CASSWDSSGYGYTF	TGTGCCAGCAGTTGGGACAGTTCAGGCTATGGCTACACCTTC
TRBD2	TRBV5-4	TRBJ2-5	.	CASSLTSGRRETQYF	TGTGCCAGCAGCTTGACTAGCGGGAGGAGAGAGACCCAGTACTTC
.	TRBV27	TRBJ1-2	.	CASSLGAVSGVYGYTF	TGTGCCAGCAGTTTAGGGGCAGTTTCGGGAGTCTATGGCTACACCTTC
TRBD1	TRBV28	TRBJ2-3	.	CASSYPTGGADTQYF	TGTGCCAGCAGTTACCCGACAGGGGGGGCAGATACGCAGTATTTT
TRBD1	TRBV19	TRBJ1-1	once	CASSLPPDRTNTEAFF	TGTGCCAGTAGTCTACCGCCGGACAGGACGAACACTGAAGCTTTCTTT
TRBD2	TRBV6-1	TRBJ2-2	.	CASSEGPSGTYTGELFF	TGTGCCAGCAGTGAAGGTCCTAGCGGGACCTACACCGGGGAGCTGTTTTTT
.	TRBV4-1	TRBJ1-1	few	CASSPLSGAAMNTEAFF	TGCGCCAGCAGCCCTCTTTCAGGGGCTGCGATGAACACTGAAGCTTTCTTT
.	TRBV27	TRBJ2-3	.	CASSGGLTDTQYF	TGTGCCAGCAGTGGAGGCCTTACGGATACGCAGTATTTT
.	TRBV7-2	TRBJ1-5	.	CASTERGGQNQPQHF	TGTGCCAGCACCGAAAGGGGCGGACAAAATCAGCCCCAGCATTTT
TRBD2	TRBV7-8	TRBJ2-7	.	CASSVVGAGGSEQYF	TGTGCCAGCAGCGTCGTGGGAGCGGGAGGGTCCGAGCAGTACTTC
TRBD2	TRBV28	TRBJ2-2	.	CASSWIAGANTGELFF	TGTGCCAGCAGTTGGATAGCGGGAGCTAACACCGGGGAGCTGTTTTTT
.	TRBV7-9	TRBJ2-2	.	CASRVESVGELFF	TGTGCCAGCAGAGTGGAGAGTGTCGGGGAGCTGTTTTTT
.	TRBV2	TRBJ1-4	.	CASSVLPSPGTNEKLFF	TGTGCCAGCAGTGTCCTGCCATCCCCCGGGACTAATGAAAAACTGTTTTTT
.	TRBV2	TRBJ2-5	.	CASSIPSDQYQETQYF	TGTGCCAGCAGCATTCCTAGCGACCAGTACCAAGAGACCCAGTACTTC
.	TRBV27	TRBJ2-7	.	CASSFGAPSSYEQYF	TGTGCCAGCAGTTTTGGGGCGCCGAGCTCCTACGAGCAGTACTTC
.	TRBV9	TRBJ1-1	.	CASSVAEGPEAFF	TGTGCCAGCAGCGTAGCAGAGGGCCCTGAAGCTTTCTTT
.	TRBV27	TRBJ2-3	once	CASSFSGTDTQYF	TGTGCCAGCAGTTTCTCGGGCACAGATACGCAGTATTTT
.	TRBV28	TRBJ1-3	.	CASSTGQPGNTIYF	TGTGCCAGCAGTACTGGACAGCCTGGAAACACCATATATTTT
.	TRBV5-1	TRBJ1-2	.	CASSLGQLNPNYGYTF	TGCGCCAGCAGCCTAGGACAGCTAAACCCTAACTATGGCTACACCTTC
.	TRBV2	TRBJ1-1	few	CASSVYRASAFF	TGTGCCAGCAGTGTGTACAGGGCGTCGGCTTTCTTT
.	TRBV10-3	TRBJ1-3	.	CAISDEEQAYSGNTIYF	TGTGCCATCAGTGACGAGGAACAGGCCTACTCTGGAAACACCATATATTTT
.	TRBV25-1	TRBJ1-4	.	CASSELGANNEKLFF	TGTGCCAGCAGTGAATTGGGGGCCAATAATGAAAAACTGTTTTTT
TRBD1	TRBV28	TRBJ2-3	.	CASRGTGGRKYF	TGTGCCAGCAGAGGGACAGGGGGAAGAAAGTATTTT
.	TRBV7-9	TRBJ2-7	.	CASSLSQAYEQYF	TGTGCCAGCAGCTTATCACAGGCCTACGAGCAGTACTTC
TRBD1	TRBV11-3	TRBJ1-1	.	CASSSDRGGNTEAFF	TGTGCCAGCAGCTCTGACAGGGGCGGGAACACTGAAGCTTTCTTT
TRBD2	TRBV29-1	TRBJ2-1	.	CSVEREGRNEQFF	TGCAGCGTAGAGCGGGAGGGGAGGAATGAGCAGTTCTTC
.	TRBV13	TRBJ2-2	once	CALRGYTGELFF	TGTGCCCTCCGCGGGTACACCGGGGAGCTGTTTTTT
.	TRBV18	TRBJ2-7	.	CASSLEGPSIYEQYF	TGTGCCAGCTCACTAGAGGGCCCATCTATCTACGAGCAGTACTTC
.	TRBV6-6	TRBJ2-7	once	CASSYGGTAFSYEQYF	TGTGCCAGCAGTTACGGGGGGACAGCTTTCTCCTACGAGCAGTACTTC
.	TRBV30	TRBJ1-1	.	CAWISRQGNTEAFF	TGTGCCTGGATTTCGCGGCAGGGGAACACTGAAGCTTTCTTT
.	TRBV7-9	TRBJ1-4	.	CASSLALGLSNEKLFF	TGTGCCAGCAGCTTAGCCTTGGGACTGAGTAATGAAAAACTGTTTTTT
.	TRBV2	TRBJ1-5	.	CASSEGAGQPQHF	TGTGCCAGCAGTGAAGGGGCAGGGCAGCCCCAGCATTTT
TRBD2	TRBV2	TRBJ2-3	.	CASRRLAGDGYTQYF	TGTGCCAGCAGAAGACTAGCGGGGGACGGATATACGCAGTATTTT
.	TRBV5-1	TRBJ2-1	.	CASSLGGSYNEQFF	TGCGCCAGCAGCTTGGGCGGTTCCTACAATGAGCAGTTCTTC